The 31 T cell receptor beta chains below were found in one sample sequenced in a study of PD-L1 blockade in urothelial cancer. Generated by immunoSEQ multiplex PCR, the TCRdb table keeps only in-frame clones and is missing some. The table records 55,000 to 85,000 clones, 85% to 90% of them present only once. The material sequenced was PBMCs, taken around atezolizumab (anti-PD-L1) treatment. These receptors originate from a man in his 60s with urothelial cancer.

V and J are TRBV28 and TRBJ2-5; unclear D gene. Germline CDR1 is MDHEN and CDR2 is SYDVKM. This CDR3 has 12 amino acids. Trimming stripped 8 bases from V and 1 base from J, with 8 bases between. The CDR3 sequence is CASGEGQETQYF. Here the CDR3 DNA reads TGTGCCAGCGGAGAAGGCCAAGAGACCCAGTACTTC.

The rearrangement links TRBV28 to TRBJ2-7; TRBD2 aligns across 7 bases. The CDR3 consists of 14 residues. CDR1 is MDHEN and CDR2 is SYDVKM in the germline V gene. V was pared by 6 bases and J by 0 bases, with 5 bases of the junction left unmatched. The CDR3 here is CASSSTSISYEQYF. As DNA, the CDR3 is TGTGCCAGCAGCTCGACTAGCATCTCCTACGAGCAGTACTTC.

This rearrangement joins TRBV9 to TRBJ2-1; 12 bases match TRBD2. The CDR3 covers 15 residues. Germline CDR1 SGDLS, CDR2 YYNGEE. V gave up 7 bases and J gave up 4 bases; unmatched junction bases: 6. The CDR3 sequence: CASGYGLAGYNEQFF. The CDR3 nucleotides read TGTGCCAGCGGCTATGGACTAGCGGGGTACAATGAGCAGTTCTTC. Full variable domain (rest looked up from reference TRBV9 and TRBJ2-1): DSGVTQTPKHLITATGQRVTLRCSPRSGDLSVYWYQQSLDQGLQFLIQYYNGEERAKGNILERFSAQQFPDLHSELNLSSLELGDSALYFCASGYGLAGYNEQFFGPGTRLTVL.

The V call is TRBV29-1, the J call TRBJ2-3; the match to TRBD2 covers 12 bases. The CDR3 loop spans 14 amino acids. Germline lookup yields CDR1 SQVTM and CDR2 ANQGSEA. V shed 8 bases and J 3 bases; nucleotides not matched to a gene: 6. CDR3 sequence: CSLRTSGITDTQYF. CDR3 bases: TGCAGCCTGAGGACTAGCGGGATAACAGATACGCAGTATTTT.

The chain is built from TRBV5-6 and TRBJ2-5; weak D call: TRBD1 (8 bases). V lost 4 bases, J lost 4 bases, and 20 bases lay in between. Per the germline V gene, CDR1 is SGHDT and CDR2 is YYEEEE. The CDR3 covers 16 residues. CDR3 protein: CASSRQRTGRGETQYF. CDR3 in DNA: TGTGCCAGCAGCAGACAAAGGACAGGGAGGGGAGAGACCCAGTACTTC.

This chain joins TRBV29-1 and TRBJ2-2; unclear D gene. The V and J ends lost 6 bases and 5 bases respectively, with 10 bases between them. This CDR3 region has 12 residues. The germline gives CDR1 SQVTM, CDR2 ANQGSEA. The CDR3 nucleotides are TGCAGCGTCCTCAGTTTAACCGGGGAGCTGTTTTTT. Its protein product is CSVLSLTGELFF.

This chain joins TRBV18 and TRBJ2-7, with TRBD2 as a possible D gene (6 bases). Germline loops: CDR1 KGHSH, CDR2 LQKENI. Trimming shortened V by 3 bases and J by 4 bases, and 10 bases separated the two germline ends. The CDR3 is 13 residues long. Written as DNA, the CDR3 is TGTGCCAGCTCACCTACCAGCGGGTACGAGCAGTACTTC. Its translation: CASSPTSGYEQYF. Full variable domain (missing parts from reference TRBV18 and TRBJ2-7): NAGVMQNPRHLVRRRGQEARLRCSPMKGHSHVYWYRQLPEEGLKFMVYLQKENIIDESGMPKERFSAEFPKEGPSILRIQQVVRGDSAAYFCASSPTSGYEQYFGPGTRLTVT.

The chain links TRBV10-3 to TRBJ2-1; D unresolved. Germline V gene sequence: CDR1 ENHRY, CDR2 SYGVKD. V dropped 4 bases and J dropped 5 bases, with 3 bases sitting between them. This CDR3 spans 11 amino acids. CDR3 sequence: CAISVNNEQFF. The CDR3 region has the DNA TGTGCCATCAGTGTCAACAATGAGCAGTTCTTC.

The V call is TRBV5-1, the J call TRBJ2-5; possible D gene TRBD2, 5 bases. The V gene lost 0 bases and the J gene lost 5 bases, with 14 bases spanning the gap. Per germline, CDR1 SGHRS and CDR2 YFSETQ. This CDR3 is 15 amino acids long. The CDR3 DNA reads as TGCGCCAGCAGCTTGGCCGGTAGCGTCGGGGAGACCCAGTACTTC. This codes for CASSLAGSVGETQYF.

This clone is a singleton in its sample. V usage is TRBV10-3 and J usage is TRBJ1-1; 7 bases match TRBD1. Germline V CDR1 and CDR2: ENHRY, SYGVKD. The CDR3 length is 11 residues. V was pared by 6 bases and J by 10 bases, with 5 bases of the junction left unmatched. The CDR3 sequence is CAIRGRGLAFF. Here the CDR3 DNA reads TGTGCCATCAGGGGCAGGGGGTTAGCTTTCTTT.

The J gene is TRBJ1-5, the V gene TRBV19; unclear D gene. Germline V gene lookup returns CDR1 LNHDA and CDR2 SQIVND (reference sequence). Trimming took 5 bases from V and 11 from J, leaving 16 bases between them. The CDR3 consists of 13 residues. The CDR3 region is CASSPRTLAAQHF. CDR3 bases: TGTGCCAGTAGTCCCCGGACTCTCGCAGCCCAGCATTTT.

V is TRBV19 and J is TRBJ1-5; 7 bases line up with TRBD1. This CDR3 is 15 amino acids long. The V and J ends lost 5 bases and 4 bases, in that order; junction bases with no gene match: 8. Looked up from germline, CDR1 is LNHDA and CDR2 is SQIVND (reference sequence). In DNA, the CDR3 is TGTGCCAGTAGTGCCGGGACAGCTAGGAATCAGCCCCAGCATTTT. Protein product: CASSAGTARNQPQHF. Full variable domain (missing parts from reference TRBV19 and TRBJ1-5): DGGITQSPKYLFRKEGQNVTLSCEQNLNHDAMYWYRQDPGQGLRLIYYSQIVNDFQKGDIAEGYSVSREKKESFPLTVTSAQKNPTAFYLCASSAGTARNQPQHFGDGTRLSIL.

The chain recombines TRBV6-6 with TRBJ1-1, with D uncertain. The CDR3 is 15 amino acids. CDR1 and CDR2 from the germline V gene are MNHNY and SVGAGI (reference sequence). V was pared by 6 bases and J by 1 base, with 15 bases between. CDR3 residues: CASSLRGIGNTEAFF. CDR3 coding DNA: TGTGCCAGCAGCCTACGCGGAATCGGGAACACTGAAGCTTTCTTT.

Notes on this clone: The sample holds other DNA sequences that translate to the same CDR3. This rearrangement joins TRBV15 to TRBJ1-1; a weak D match, TRBD1 (5 bases). Germline V CDR1 and CDR2: LNHNV, YYDKDF (reference sequence). With 1 base removed from V and 0 bases from J, the gap between germline ends came to 9 bases. The CDR3 sequence is 15 residues long. CDR3 nucleotides: TGTGCCACCAGCAGAGTGAGACAGATGAACACTGAAGCTTTCTTT. Amino acid sequence: CATSRVRQMNTEAFF.

The chain joins TRBV6-1 to TRBJ2-7; the match to TRBD1 covers 9 bases. The CDR3 totals 14 residues. CDR1 and CDR2 from the germline V gene are MNHNS and SASEGT. V was clipped by 1 base and J by 3 bases; unmatched bases: 1. The CDR3 reads CASSEVGQGYEQYF. CDR3 sequence (DNA): TGTGCCAGCAGTGAAGTGGGACAGGGCTACGAGCAGTACTTC.

The chain carries TRBV2 and TRBJ2-5, with D unclear. This CDR3 comprises 13 residues. V was shortened by 4 bases and J by 5 bases, with 11 bases between the two germline ends. CDR1 is SNHLY and CDR2 is FYNNEI in the germline V gene. The CDR3 sequence is CASSGKWRETQYF. DNA for the CDR3: TGTGCCAGCAGTGGTAAATGGCGGGAGACCCAGTACTTC.

As DNA, the CDR3 is TGTGCCAGTAGTGCGTCGACAGCGAAGAATGAAAAACTGTTTTTT. This sequence encodes CASSASTAKNEKLFF. This chain links TRBV19 with TRBJ1-4, with a weak D call TRBD1 (5 bases). Germline CDR1 reads LNHDA; CDR2 reads SQIVND (reference sequence). This CDR3 comprises 15 residues. With 5 bases removed from V and 5 bases from J, the gap between germline ends came to 15 bases. The variable domain in full, with the rest retrieved from reference TRBV19 and TRBJ1-4, is DGGITQSPKYLFRKEGQNVTLSCEQNLNHDAMYWYRQDPGQGLRLIYYSQIVNDFQKGDIAEGYSVSREKKESFPLTVTSAQKNPTAFYLCASSASTAKNEKLFFGSGTQLSVL.

The chain recombines TRBV9 with TRBJ2-1, with 12 nucleotides matching TRBD2. J was trimmed by 9 bases and V by 0 bases; bases with no gene match: 4. The length of the CDR3 is 15 residues. Germline V gene sequence: CDR1 SGDLS, CDR2 YYNGEE. The CDR3 DNA reads as TGTGCCAGCAGCGTAGTGGCTAGCGGGGGGGTTGAGCAGTTCTTC. Its translation: CASSVVASGGVEQFF.

The chain carries TRBV2 and TRBJ2-7, with TRBD1 matching 11 bases. Unmatched junction bases numbered 3, after V lost 3 bases and J lost 2 bases. This CDR3 comprises 15 residues. CDR1 is SNHLY, CDR2 FYNNEI, per germline. The CDR3 DNA is TGTGCCAGCAGTGATCCGGGACAGGGGGCCTACGAGCAGTACTTC. It specifies CASSDPGQGAYEQYF.

The chain carries TRBV11-2 and TRBJ2-7; 8 bases line up with TRBD1. The CDR3 is 14 residues long. Germline CDR1 reads SGHAT; CDR2 reads FQNNGV. V was clipped by 5 bases and J by 3 bases; unmatched bases: 6. This CDR3 is CASSPRQGLYEQYF. The CDR3 DNA reads TGTGCCAGCAGCCCACGACAGGGGCTCTACGAGCAGTACTTC.

The chain has TRBV9 and TRBJ1-3; D is ambiguous. Germline V gene data show CDR1 as SGDLS and CDR2 as YYNGEE. The CDR3 contains 13 residues. Trimming removed 6 bases at V and 2 bases at J, with 9 bases between. The CDR3 sequence: CASNPTAGNTIYF. CDR3 nucleotides: TGTGCCAGCAACCCCACAGCTGGAAACACCATATATTTT.

The gene calls are TRBV19 and TRBJ1-2; D not certain. V was cut by 2 bases and J by 0 bases, with 16 bases left in between. CDR3 length: 17 residues. Germline V gene sequence: CDR1 LNHDA, CDR2 SQIVND (reference sequence). In nucleotides, the CDR3 is TGTGCCAGTAGTATATCGGAGAGAATGGGAGCTAACTATGGCTACACCTTC. Translated: CASSISERMGANYGYTF.

CDR3 DNA sequence: TGTGCCAGCAGCTACAGGGGTCCTGGGGCCAACGTCCTGACTTTC. Translation: CASSYRGPGANVLTF. The chain is built from TRBV5-4 and TRBJ2-6; 7 bases match TRBD1. The V and J ends lost 3 bases and 2 bases, in that order; junction bases with no gene match: 2. This CDR3 region has 15 residues. The germline CDR1 and CDR2 sequences are SGHNT and YYREEE (reference sequence).

The chain employs TRBV28 and TRBJ1-3; D is undetermined. The germline V gene has CDR1 MDHEN and CDR2 SYDVKM. The CDR3 spans 19 residues. V lost 0 bases and J 0 bases, leaving 18 bases between the germline ends. CDR3 loop: CASSLWGFQTPNSGNTIYF. The CDR3 nucleotides read TGTGCCAGCAGTTTATGGGGCTTCCAAACCCCCAACTCTGGAAACACCATATATTTT. The complete variable domain, with remaining parts taken from reference TRBV28 and TRBJ1-3, reads DVKVTQSSRYLVKRTGEKVFLECVQDMDHENMFWYRQDPGLGLRLIYFSYDVKMKEKGDIPEGYSVSREKKERFSLILESASTNQTSMYLCASSLWGFQTPNSGNTIYFGEGSWLTVV.

The J gene is TRBJ1-1, the V gene TRBV29-1, with D uncertain. The ends were cut back, 4 bases at V and 0 bases at J, with 3 bases in the middle. Germline V gives CDR1 SQVTM, CDR2 ANQGSEA. The CDR3 totals 11 residues. CDR3 in DNA: TGCAGCGTTGCAGTGAACACTGAAGCTTTCTTT. Translated, it gives CSVAVNTEAFF.

The gene calls are TRBV5-1 and TRBJ1-3; TRBD1 might be the D (6 bases). The germline gives CDR1 SGHRS, CDR2 YFSETQ. The CDR3 sequence is 18 residues long. Trimming cost V 0 bases and J 4 bases, with 20 bases left between them. The CDR3 region is CASSLDPGAAASGNTIYF. The CDR3 DNA follows: TGCGCCAGCAGCTTGGACCCAGGGGCCGCCGCATCGGGAAACACCATATATTTT.

This clone was recorded once. The rearrangement uses TRBV4-1 and TRBJ1-5; 8 nucleotides align to TRBD1. Germline CDR1 MGHRA, CDR2 YSYEKL. V dropped 3 bases and J dropped 5; count of bases not matched to a gene: 6. The CDR3 contains 15 residues. The CDR3 nucleotides read TGCGCCAGCAGCCACCCCGACAGGGGAGATCAGCCCCAGCATTTT. This encodes CASSHPDRGDQPQHF.

The V gene is TRBV19, the J gene TRBJ2-1, with D perhaps matching TRBD2 (6 bases). Germline V gene data show CDR1 as LNHDA and CDR2 as SQIVND (reference sequence). The V end was cut by 9 bases, the J end by 0 bases, with 15 bases between. The CDR3 extends over 15 amino acids. This chain's CDR3 is CASRTLASSYNEQFF. CDR3 bases: TGTGCCAGCAGAACTCTAGCGAGCTCCTACAATGAGCAGTTCTTC.

V is TRBV30 and J is TRBJ2-5; D might be TRBD1 (5 bases). V shed 3 bases and J shed 7 bases, with 15 bases lying between them. CDR1 is GTSNPN and CDR2 is SVGIG in the germline V gene (reference sequence). The CDR3 runs to 13 residues. CDR3 sequence (DNA): TGTGCCTGGAGCTCTGGGTTAAGGGGGACCCAGTACTTC. Its translation: CAWSSGLRGTQYF.

For the CDR3, the DNA is TGCGCCAGCAGCCAAGAAGGGAGCTCCTACAATGAGCAGTTCTTC. Residues: CASSQEGSSYNEQFF. This sequence joins TRBV4-3 and TRBJ2-1; tentatively, D is TRBD2 (5 bases). Trimming pared 0 bases from V and 0 bases from J, leaving 6 bases between. The length of the CDR3 is 15 residues. The V gene's germline CDR1 is LGHNA and CDR2 YSLEER.

The DNA for the CDR3 is TGTGCCAGCAGCGCTGGGACAGGGGGCTTGGGAGGCTACACCTTC. It codes for CASSAGTGGLGGYTF. The chain links TRBV11-1 to TRBJ1-2, with 12 bases identical to TRBD1. The V and J ends lost 5 bases and 8 bases, in that order; junction bases with no gene match: 9. This CDR3 region has 15 residues. Germline CDR1 reads SGHAT; CDR2 reads FQDESV (reference sequence).